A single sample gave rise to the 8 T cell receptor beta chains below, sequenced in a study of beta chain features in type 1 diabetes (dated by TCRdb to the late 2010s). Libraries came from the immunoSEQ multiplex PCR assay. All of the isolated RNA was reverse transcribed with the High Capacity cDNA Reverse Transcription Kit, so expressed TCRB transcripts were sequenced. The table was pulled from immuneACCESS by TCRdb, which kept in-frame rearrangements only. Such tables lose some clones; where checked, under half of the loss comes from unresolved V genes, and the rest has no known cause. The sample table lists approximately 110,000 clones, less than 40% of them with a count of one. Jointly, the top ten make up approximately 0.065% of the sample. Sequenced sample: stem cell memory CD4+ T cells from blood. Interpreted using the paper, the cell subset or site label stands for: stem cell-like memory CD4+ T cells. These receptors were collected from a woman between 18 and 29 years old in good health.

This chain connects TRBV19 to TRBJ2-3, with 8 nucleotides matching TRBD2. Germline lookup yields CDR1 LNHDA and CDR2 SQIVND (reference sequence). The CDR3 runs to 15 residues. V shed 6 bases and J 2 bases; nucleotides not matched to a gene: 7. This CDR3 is CASRRTSPNTDTQYF. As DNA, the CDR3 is TGTGCCAGTAGGAGGACTAGCCCTAACACAGATACGCAGTATTTT.

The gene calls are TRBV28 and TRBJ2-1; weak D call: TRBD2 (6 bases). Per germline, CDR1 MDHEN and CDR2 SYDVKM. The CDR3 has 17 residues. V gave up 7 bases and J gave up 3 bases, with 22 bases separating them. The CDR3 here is CASTKFIGAGGYNEQFF. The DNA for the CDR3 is TGTGCCAGCACCAAGTTTATAGGCGCCGGGGGCTACAATGAGCAGTTCTTC.

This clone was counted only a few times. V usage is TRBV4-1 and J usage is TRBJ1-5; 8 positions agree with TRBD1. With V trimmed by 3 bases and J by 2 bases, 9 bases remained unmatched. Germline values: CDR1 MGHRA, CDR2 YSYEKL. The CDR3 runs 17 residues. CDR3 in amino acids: CASSHPNRGMGNQPQHF. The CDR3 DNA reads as TGCGCCAGCAGCCACCCCAACAGGGGGATGGGCAATCAGCCCCAGCATTTT.

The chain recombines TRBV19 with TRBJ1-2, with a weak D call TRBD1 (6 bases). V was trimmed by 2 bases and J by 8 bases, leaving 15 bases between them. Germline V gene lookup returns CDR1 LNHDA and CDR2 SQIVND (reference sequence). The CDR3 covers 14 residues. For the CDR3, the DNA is TGTGCCAGTAGTATATGGGGGCGGACATTGGGCTACACCTTC. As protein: CASSIWGRTLGYTF.

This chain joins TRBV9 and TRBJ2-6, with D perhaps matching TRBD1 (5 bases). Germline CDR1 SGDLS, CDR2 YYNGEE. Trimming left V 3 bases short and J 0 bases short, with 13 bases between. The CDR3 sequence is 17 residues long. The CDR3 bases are TGTGCCAGCAGCGCCTGGGGCAGGCTCTCTGGGGCCAACGTCCTGACTTTC. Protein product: CASSAWGRLSGANVLTF.

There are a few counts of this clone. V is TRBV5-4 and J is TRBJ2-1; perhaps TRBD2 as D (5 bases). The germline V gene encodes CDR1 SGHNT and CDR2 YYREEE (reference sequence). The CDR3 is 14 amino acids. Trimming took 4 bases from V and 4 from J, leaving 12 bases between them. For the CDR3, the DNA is TGTGCCAGCAGCCCCGTGGACTCTTACAATGAGCAGTTCTTC. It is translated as CASSPVDSYNEQFF.

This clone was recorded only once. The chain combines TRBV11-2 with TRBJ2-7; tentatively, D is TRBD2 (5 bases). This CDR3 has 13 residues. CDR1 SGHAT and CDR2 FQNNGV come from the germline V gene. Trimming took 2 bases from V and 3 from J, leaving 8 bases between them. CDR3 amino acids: CASSLILGYEQYF. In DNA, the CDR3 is TGTGCCAGCAGCTTAATACTAGGCTACGAGCAGTACTTC. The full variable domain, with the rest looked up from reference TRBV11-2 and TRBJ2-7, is EAGVAQSPRYKIIEKRQSVAFWCNPISGHATLYWYQQILGQGPKLLIQFQNNGVVDDSQLPKDRFSAERLKGVDSTLKIQPAKLEDSAVYLCASSLILGYEQYFGPGTRLTVT.

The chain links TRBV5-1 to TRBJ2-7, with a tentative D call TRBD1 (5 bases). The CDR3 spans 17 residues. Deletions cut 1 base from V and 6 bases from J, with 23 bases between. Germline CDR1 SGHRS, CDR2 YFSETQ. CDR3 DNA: TGCGCCAGCAGCTTGATTCTTTTGGGGCAGGCCTTGGGCGAGCAGTACTTC. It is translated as CASSLILLGQALGEQYF.